A selection of T cell receptor beta chains follows, all from one sample in a study of shared clonotypes between healthy human individuals. The protocol was immunoSEQ multiplex PCR, while the TCRdb copy is restricted to in-frame clones and leaves out a portion. The table includes 1.6 million or so clones, around 97% detected once. Source material: naive CD4+ T cells sorted from blood. The receptors were gathered from a man in his thirties or forties in good health. Both conserved end residues are part of each CDR3.

j_gene,v_gene,CDR3aa
TRBJ2-5,TRBV5-4,CASSLGSGSETQYF
TRBJ2-3,TRBV2,CASSYLGTDTQYF
TRBJ2-7,TRBV5-1,CASSLVTSSYEQYF
TRBJ1-1,TRBV27,CASSLGQGLYTEAFF
TRBJ2-1,TRBV19,CASSTQIDWEQFF
TRBJ2-7,TRBV15,CATSAGLGVSYEQYF
TRBJ1-3,TRBV7-9,CASSRSAKQGLSSGNTIYF
TRBJ2-7,TRBV27,CASSLRGPYEQYF
TRBJ2-7,TRBV18,CASTRTTGEAVEQYF
TRBJ2-7,TRBV4-3,CASSREVRLAGGLYF
TRBJ2-5,TRBV5-6,CASSRTGVWETQYF